What follows are 17 T cell receptor beta chains derived from one specimen sequenced in a study of identical twins. TCRdb processed the 5' RACE reads anew with MiXCR; each CDR3 protein has one entry. This table has about 520,000 distinct CDR3 sequences, under 25% appearing once. These data were also filed under a second study, of T cells expressing NK-cell markers.

The sequenced sample consisted of CD4+ T cells sorted from blood. The receptor set was obtained from a woman younger than 30 in good health.

The rearrangement joins TRBV29-1 to TRBJ1-2; unclear D gene. Trimming stripped 3 bases from V and 4 bases from J, with 9 bases between. The CDR3 runs 12 residues. Germline loops: CDR1 SQVTM, CDR2 ANQGSEA. CDR3 bases: TGCAGCGTTGACCCCAGTAGCTATGGCTACACCTTC. It translates to CSVDPSSYGYTF.

This clonotype was found a few times. The chain links TRBV6-5 to TRBJ1-1, with D possibly TRBD1 on 6 matching bases. The ends were cut back, 0 bases at V and 4 bases at J, with 9 bases in the middle. CDR1 is MNHEY, CDR2 SVGAGI, per germline. This CDR3 is 14 amino acids long. The CDR3 nucleotides are TGTGCCAGCAGTTACTCGATCAGGGGCACTGAAGCTTTCTTT. This sequence encodes CASSYSIRGTEAFF.

The J gene is TRBJ1-4, the V gene TRBV7-9, with 7 bases lining up with TRBD1. From germline, CDR1 is SEHNR and CDR2 FQNEAQ (reference sequence). The trim removed 5 bases at V and 8 bases at J, leaving 11 bases unmatched. This CDR3 region has 15 residues. The CDR3 protein is CASSPPGGRKEKLFF. In nucleotides, the CDR3 is TGTGCCAGCAGCCCCCCAGGGGGTAGAAAAGAAAAACTGTTTTTT.

This clonotype turned up a few times. The chain recombines TRBV3-1 with TRBJ1-1, with D tentatively TRBD1 (5 bases). Trimming removed 3 bases at V and 10 bases at J, with 9 bases between. There are 11 residues in the CDR3. Per the germline V gene, CDR1 is LGHDT and CDR2 is YNNKEL (reference sequence). DNA for the CDR3: TGTGCCAGCAGCCATGCCGGGGGAGCTTTCTTT. This sequence encodes CASSHAGGAFF.

The J gene is TRBJ2-7, the V gene TRBV12-5; D may be TRBD1 (6 bases). Germline loops: CDR1 LGHNT, CDR2 FRNRAP. V was pared by 0 bases and J by 2 bases, with 14 bases between. The CDR3 is 16 residues long. CDR3 DNA: TGTGCTAGTGGTTTGGTAATCGGGACATCTACCTACGAGCAGTACTTC. Translation: CASGLVIGTSTYEQYF.

This clonotype has more than one count but fewer than ten. The rearrangement joins TRBV6-5 to TRBJ2-1; TRBD1 aligns across 8 bases. V lost 5 bases to trimming and J lost 12 bases; unmatched junction nucleotides: 6. The V gene's germline CDR1 is MNHEY and CDR2 SVGAGI. There are 12 residues in the CDR3. CDR3 sequence: CASSPGTGGQFF. CDR3 DNA sequence: TGTGCCAGCAGTCCCGGGACAGGAGGGCAGTTCTTC.

The J gene is TRBJ1-5, the V gene TRBV2; no clear D gene. The germline CDR1 and CDR2 sequences are SNHLY and FYNNEI. The CDR3 loop spans 15 amino acids. V dropped 1 base and J dropped 0 bases, with 7 bases sitting between them. This chain's CDR3 is CASSEVVRSNQPQHF. The CDR3, as DNA: TGTGCCAGCAGTGAAGTCGTGCGTAGCAATCAGCCCCAGCATTTT.

This clonotype has only a few counts. V gene TRBV27 combines with J gene TRBJ2-1; the match to TRBD1 covers 9 bases. V gave up 5 bases and J gave up 6 bases; unmatched junction bases: 11. Germline V gene sequence: CDR1 MNHEY, CDR2 SMNVEV (reference sequence). The CDR3 covers 16 residues. This CDR3 is CASSILKTGGLNEQFF. The CDR3 bases are TGTGCCAGCAGTATTCTGAAGACAGGGGGTCTCAATGAGCAGTTCTTC.

This chain links TRBV6-1 with TRBJ2-1, with 8 bases matching TRBD1. The CDR3 extends over 14 amino acids. The junction had 5 bases not matched to a gene; V was cut back by 2 bases and J by 8 bases. Germline CDR1 reads MNHNS; CDR2 reads SASEGT. CDR3 nucleotides: TGTGCCAGCAGTGAAACGGGACAGGAGTATGAGCAGTTCTTC. This translates into CASSETGQEYEQFF.

The genes are TRBV20-1 and TRBJ2-1; D unresolved. The V gene's germline CDR1 is DFQATT and CDR2 SNEGSKA (reference sequence). The CDR3 is 10 amino acids. The ends were cut back, 0 bases at V and 9 bases at J, with 3 bases in the middle. This chain's CDR3 is CSAREVEQFF. The CDR3 DNA is TGCAGTGCTAGAGAGGTTGAGCAGTTCTTC.

This clonotype was observed a few times. The V and J genes are TRBV20-1 and TRBJ2-1, with 8 bases lining up with TRBD2. In germline, CDR1 is DFQATT, CDR2 SNEGSKA (reference sequence). V was pared by 5 bases and J by 9 bases, with 6 bases of the junction left unmatched. This CDR3 region has 12 residues. DNA for the CDR3: TGCAGTGCTTCGCGGGGGGCGGGTGAGCAGTTCTTC. This codes for CSASRGAGEQFF.

The chain employs TRBV5-1 and TRBJ2-3; D is undetermined. With 4 bases removed from V and 2 bases from J, the gap between germline ends came to 8 bases. CDR1 is SGHRS and CDR2 is YFSETQ in the germline V gene. There are 13 residues in the CDR3. The CDR3 DNA reads TGCGCCAGCAGCGCGCGGTCCACAGATACGCAGTATTTT. Translation gives CASSARSTDTQYF.

This chain joins TRBV29-1 and TRBJ1-2, with D perhaps matching TRBD1 (6 bases). Looked up from germline, CDR1 is SQVTM and CDR2 is ANQGSEA. The CDR3 consists of 11 residues. Trimming shortened V by 7 bases and J by 2 bases, and 8 bases separated the two germline ends. The CDR3 protein is CSGTENYGYTF. Here the CDR3 DNA reads TGCAGCGGGACAGAGAACTATGGCTACACCTTC.

The sample holds a few counts of this clonotype. This chain links TRBV5-1 with TRBJ2-4, with D possibly called TRBD1 or TRBD2 (5 bases each). This CDR3 has 16 residues. Germline assignment: CDR1 SGHRS and CDR2 YFSETQ. V was pared by 0 bases and J by 0 bases, with 10 bases between. The CDR3 loop is CASSLGEGPAKNIQYF. Here the CDR3 DNA reads TGCGCCAGCAGCTTGGGTGAGGGACCAGCCAAAAACATTCAGTACTTC.

This clonotype was seen only a few times. In DNA form, the CDR3 reads TGTGCCAGCAGCTTCCGGGACTCACGGATCAGTGCGCAGTATTTT. Translation gives CASSFRDSRISAQYF. The chain employs TRBV12-3 or TRBV12-4 and TRBJ2-3, with D maybe TRBD2 (6 bases). V was clipped by 6 bases and J by 10 bases, with 23 bases between them. The CDR3 extends over 15 amino acids.

The chain is built from TRBV30 and TRBJ2-3, with D unresolved. The ends were cut back, 0 bases at V and 6 bases at J, with 4 bases in the middle. Germline assignment: CDR1 GTSNPN and CDR2 SVGIG (reference sequence). The CDR3 runs 11 residues. CDR3 loop: CAWSVRDTQYF. CDR3 coding DNA: TGTGCCTGGAGTGTCCGGGATACGCAGTATTTT.

DNA for the CDR3: TGTGCCAGCAAATCCCCTGGGGCCAACGTCCTGACTTTC. Protein sequence: CASKSPGANVLTF. The chain couples TRBV6-1 to TRBJ2-6; no clear D gene. The length of the CDR3 is 13 residues. V gave up 7 bases and J gave up 2 bases, with 6 bases separating them. Germline CDR1 is MNHNS and CDR2 is SASEGT.